This T cell receptor beta chain was captured in a study of beta chain features in type 1 diabetes. The CDR3 contains 15 residues. The germline CDR1 and CDR2 sequences are KGHSH and LQKENI. Trimming took off 0 bases at V and 4 bases at J, with 9 bases between the two ends. cDNA synthesis used the whole RNA isolate, giving expressed TCRB sequences. Data came from immunoSEQ multiplex PCR; TCRdb stores just in-frame clones and leaves some out. The sample consists of about 230,000 clones, about 10% of them appearing once. This clone has only a few counts. This rearrangement joins TRBV18 to TRBJ2-2, with D unclear. This clonotype was sampled from a woman aged 18-30 years in good health. Sample: naive CD4+ T cells from blood. Written as DNA, the CDR3 is TGTGCCAGCTCACCACCGTCGGAGACCACCGGGGAGCTGTTTTTT. Translating gives CASSPPSETTGELFF. Full variable domain (missing parts from reference TRBV18 and TRBJ2-2): NAGVMQNPRHLVRRRGQEARLRCSPMKGHSHVYWYRQLPEEGLKFMVYLQKENIIDESGMPKERFSAEFPKEGPSILRIQQVVRGDSAAYFCASSPPSETTGELFFGEGSRLTVL.